The following is a T cell receptor beta chain sequence with its context. The sample comes from a study of blood T cell repertoires in COVID-19. On the study more broadly: There were acute and convalescent COVID-19 samples, and they came from the United States, Italy and Spain. The analysed material was cDNA or gDNA that came from T cells, B-cell-depleted T cells, or PBMCs.

V lost 2 bases and J lost 2, with 11 bases in between. From germline, CDR1 is SEHNR and CDR2 FQNEAQ (reference sequence). CDR3 size: 15 residues. In the study's own analysis: Reference gene primer amplification in the assay estimated nucleated cell counts. Produced via immunoSEQ multiplex PCR; TCRdb's table is partial and in-frame only. The V and J calls and the clone size are those of that table, but D and trimming were determined from the DNA. The sample holds about 48,000 clones, 65% to 85% seen once. Sample: peripheral blood. The chain employs TRBV7-9 and TRBJ2-3; D call uncertain. This clonotype was sampled from a human donor with active or convalescent COVID-19. The donor label of this sample is uncertain. The CDR3 spells CASSLKSQATDTQYF. The CDR3 nucleotides are TGTGCCAGCAGCTTAAAGAGTCAGGCCACAGATACGCAGTATTTT.